This T cell receptor (beta chain) stems from a study of blood T cell repertoires in COVID-19. Produced via immunoSEQ multiplex PCR; TCRdb's table is partial and in-frame only. This table holds about 83,000 clones, roughly 80% found once. V gave up 3 bases and J gave up 4 bases; unmatched junction bases: 6. The CDR3 runs 14 residues. Per the germline V gene, CDR1 is ENHRY and CDR2 is SYGVKD. This clonotype was sampled from an elderly woman with acute or convalescent COVID-19. The J gene is TRBJ2-7, the V gene TRBV10-3, with 7 nucleotides matching TRBD1. Sequencing was performed on peripheral blood. CDR3 bases: TGTGCCATCAGTGAAAGGGGACAGAGGTACGAGCAGTACTTC. Translating it yields CAISERGQRYEQYF.